The rows below give T cell receptor beta chains drawn from one sample of a study of blood T cell repertoires in COVID-19. Only in-frame clones appear in the TCRdb table, and some are missing; sequencing was by immunoSEQ multiplex PCR. The sample has about 35,000 clones, more than 85% seen once. The sequenced sample was peripheral blood. These receptors were obtained from a man aged 50-59 years with active COVID-19. Both conserved end residues are trimmed from each CDR3.

>TRBJ1-1|TRBV2
ASSDGTGGDTEAF
>TRBJ1-2|TRBV30
AWSPNRGEGYT
>TRBJ2-6|TRBV7-3
ASSSGLSGANVLT
>TRBJ1-5|TRBV3-1/TRBV3-2
ASSQDSGGAVQPQH
>TRBJ2-7|TRBV14
ASSQGGPEYYEQY
>TRBJ2-7|TRBV7-3
ASSLGGPLQEQY
>TRBJ1-3|TRBV2
ASSVGGNGGNTIY
>TRBJ2-2|TRBV4-2
ASSEQLATNTGELF
>TRBJ1-6|TRBV3-1/TRBV3-2
ASSQGTGYNSPLH
>TRBJ2-1|TRBV5-1
ASRRDGGEQF
>TRBJ2-3|TRBV6-6
ASRLQGTDTQY
>TRBJ1-3|TRBV6-5
ASSPTGIGNTIY
>TRBJ2-3|TRBV5-5
ASSSSGYGTDTQY
>TRBJ2-5|TRBV19
ASSITERGGQY
>TRBJ1-6|TRBV7-2
ASSLSGTDNSPLH
>TRBJ2-5|TRBV6-1
ASSEERGETQY
>TRBJ2-1|TRBV7-9
ASNFGGEYNEQF
>TRBJ1-6|TRBV4-3
ASSQDPRGTGNSPLH
>TRBJ1-4|TRBV4-2
ASSPTGEGEKLF
>TRBJ2-3|TRBV5-1
ASSFGDTQY
>TRBJ2-7|TRBV7-2
ASSTRTSGQVYEQY
>TRBJ1-1|TRBV2
ASSGAGDTEAF
>TRBJ2-3|TRBV24-1
ATGLAGGDTQY
>TRBJ2-7|TRBV7-2
ASSLVGLAGVLAYEQY
>TRBJ1-5|TRBV5-6
ASSLRGTTPH
>TRBJ2-4|TRBV19
ASSTGEPY
>TRBJ2-7|TRBV11-2
ASSPIRGNYEQY
>TRBJ1-1|TRBV6-6
ASSSHTGGTEAF